The 6 T cell receptor beta chains below all came from one sample that was sequenced in a study of sequential checkpoint blockade in melanoma. Some clones are missing from TCRdb's copy, which holds only in-frame ones; the method was immunoSEQ multiplex PCR. The data show about 5,700 clones, 22% seen once. Treatment defined: randomized to nivolumab then ipilimumab (arm A) or the reverse (arm B). The sample here was tumor tissue (inferred from file names), taken from a patient given nivolumab and ipilimumab in sequence. The receptors stem from a human donor with melanoma.

This clone counts as medium-sized (0.01 to 0.1%). This rearrangement joins TRBV6-8 to TRBJ1-6; D is ambiguous. Trimming shortened V by 2 bases and J by 9 bases, and 11 bases separated the two germline ends. The CDR3 contains 14 residues. Germline-derived CDR1 and CDR2 are MNHGY and SAAAGT. This chain's CDR3 is CASSYLESGSPLHF. The DNA for the CDR3 is TGTGCCAGCAGTTACCTTGAAAGTGGTTCACCCCTCCACTTT.

The chain joins TRBV9 to TRBJ1-4; D uncertain. Trimming left V 5 bases short and J 7 bases short, with 9 bases between. Germline loops: CDR1 SGDLS, CDR2 YYNGEE. CDR3 length: 12 residues. The CDR3 here is CASSEEGEKLFF. The CDR3 DNA reads TGTGCCAGCAGTGAGGAGGGTGAAAAACTGTTTTTT.

Note on this clone: Germline is not matched at one junction end, which may reflect a read error. The V gene is TRBV30, the J gene TRBJ1-2; D gene uncertain. There are 12 residues in the CDR3. CDR1 and CDR2 (germline): GTSNPN, SVGIG (reference sequence). CDR3 region: CAWSGAGYGYTF. CDR3 DNA: TGTGCCTGGAGTGGGGCTGGCTATGGCTACACCTTT.

The chain uses TRBV13 and TRBJ1-2; TRBD1 is a possible D gene (5 bases). Germline-derived CDR1 and CDR2 are PRHDT and FYEKMQ (reference sequence). V was trimmed by 6 bases and J by 0 bases, leaving 8 bases between them. This CDR3 spans 13 amino acids. The CDR3 sequence: CASRPGPNYGYTF. Here the CDR3 DNA reads TGTGCCAGCAGGCCAGGGCCTAACTATGGCTACACCTTC. The full variable domain, in which reference TRBV13 and TRBJ1-2 provide the parts outside the CDR3, is AAGVIQSPRHLIKEKRETATLKCYPIPRHDTVYWYQQGPGQDPQFLISFYEKMQSDKGSIPDRFSAQQFSDYHSELNMSSLELGDSALYFCASRPGPNYGYTFGSGTRLTVV.

The DNA of the CDR3 is TGCAGCGTTGAAGGTGGGGACAGGGGGGCAGGATGGTATGGCTACACCTTC. This gives the protein CSVEGGDRGAGWYGYTF. This chain connects TRBV29-1 to TRBJ1-2; 11 nucleotides match TRBD1. The V and J ends lost 1 base and 5 bases, in that order; junction bases with no gene match: 12. The CDR3 has 17 residues. Germline lookup yields CDR1 SQVTM and CDR2 ANQGSEA.

V usage is TRBV15 and J usage is TRBJ1-5, with 10 positions matching TRBD1. Germline V gene sequence: CDR1 LNHNV, CDR2 YYDKDF (reference sequence). The CDR3 has 15 amino acids. The J segment lost 7 bases and the V segment lost 3 bases, leaving 6 bases of the junction unmatched. The CDR3 DNA follows: TGTGCCACCAGCAGTGACAGGGGGCAGTGGCAGCCCCAGCATTTT. Encoded protein: CATSSDRGQWQPQHF.